These 11 T cell receptor beta chains originate from one sample sequenced in a study of early T cells in non-severe SARS-CoV-2 infection (dated by TCRdb to 2020 to 2023). The library was made by 5' RACE. Sequencing instrument: NextSeq 500. TCRdb trimmed public reads at Q25 via fastp, called clones via MiXCR and kept in-frame beta chains. Rows with a matching CDR3 protein are joined into one entry that keeps the most common DNA and genes. The sample records tens of thousands of distinct CDR3 sequences, around 12% of which are singletons. The ten largest clones capture about 1.2% of the sample. This sample comprised whole blood, obtained at baseline. The receptors were gathered from an adult who was a healthcare worker with PCR-confirmed SARS-CoV-2 infection or an uninfected control (not recorded which). The donor label of this sample is uncertain.

The chain employs TRBV7-9 and TRBJ2-1, with D perhaps matching TRBD1 or TRBD2 (5 bases each). CDR1 is SEHNR and CDR2 is FQNEAQ in the germline V gene (reference sequence). V was pared by 5 bases and J by 0 bases, with 14 bases between. The CDR3 totals 16 residues. CDR3 loop: CASSTFRDASYNEQFF. CDR3 bases: TGTGCCAGCAGCACATTCCGGGACGCCTCCTACAATGAGCAGTTCTTC.

This clonotype came up many times. V and J are TRBV12-3 or TRBV12-4 and TRBJ2-1; no firm D call. V lost 3 bases and J lost 0, with 9 bases in between. The CDR3 spans 15 residues. CDR3 DNA sequence: TGTGCCAGCAGTTTCGTGACTGCCTCCTACAATGAGCAGTTCTTC. Translating gives CASSFVTASYNEQFF.

This clonotype has only a few counts. The chain recombines TRBV3-1 with TRBJ1-1; D is possibly TRBD1 (6 bases). The germline V gene encodes CDR1 LGHDT and CDR2 YNNKEL (reference sequence). V was trimmed by 4 bases and J by 4 bases, leaving 7 bases between them. This CDR3 region has 12 residues. CDR3 DNA: TGTGCCAGCAGCCCACAGGGCACTGAAGCTTTCTTT. It is translated as CASSPQGTEAFF.

This chain links TRBV2 with TRBJ1-2; 11 positions match TRBD1. Germline V CDR1 and CDR2: SNHLY, FYNNEI. The CDR3 consists of 17 residues. With 4 bases clipped from V and 4 bases from J, the junction kept 11 bases outside the gene matches. CDR3 sequence: CASSGSGTGTGGYGYTF. The CDR3 DNA follows: TGTGCCAGCAGTGGAAGTGGTACCGGGACAGGGGGCTATGGCTACACCTTC.

The chain is built from TRBV19 and TRBJ2-4, with TRBD2 matching over 8 bases. Germline trimming cut 4 bases from V and 7 bases from J; bases unmatched to any gene: 12. The CDR3 covers 16 residues. CDR1 is LNHDA, CDR2 SQIVND, per germline (reference sequence). The CDR3 region is CASSSSGEGGWNIQYF. The CDR3, as DNA: TGTGCCAGTAGTAGTAGCGGGGAGGGCGGTTGGAACATTCAGTACTTC.

The sample holds a few counts of this clonotype. The chain links TRBV15 to TRBJ2-3; the D gene is possibly TRBD2 (5 bases). V gave up 4 bases and J gave up 8 bases, with 25 bases separating them. The CDR3 is made up of 17 amino acids. CDR1 is LNHNV and CDR2 is YYDKDF in the germline V gene (reference sequence). CDR3: CATSKDVGSAVSGTQYF. In DNA form, the CDR3 reads TGTGCCACCAGCAAAGATGTGGGTAGCGCGGTTTCTGGTACGCAGTATTTT.

The rearrangement uses TRBV6-5 and TRBJ1-2, with D uncertain. The CDR3 is 16 residues long. In germline, CDR1 is MNHEY, CDR2 SVGAGI. The ends were cut back, 0 bases at V and 8 bases at J, with 19 bases in the middle. This chain's CDR3 is CASSYSRDLKVGGYTF. CDR3 bases: TGTGCCAGCAGTTACTCGAGAGACCTGAAGGTTGGGGGCTACACCTTC.

This chain joins TRBV10-3 and TRBJ2-2; D call uncertain. V was pared by 0 bases and J by 7 bases, with 6 bases between. The CDR3 runs 13 residues. CDR1 ENHRY and CDR2 SYGVKD come from the germline V gene. CDR3 sequence reads: CAISESAYGELFF. The CDR3 bases are TGTGCCATCAGTGAGTCGGCGTACGGGGAGCTGTTTTTT.

The V call is TRBV11-3, the J call TRBJ1-1; D is possibly TRBD1 (5 bases). Trimming took off 5 bases at V and 1 base at J, with 11 bases between the two ends. CDR1 is SGHNT and CDR2 is YENEEA in the germline V gene. CDR3 length equals 14 residues. The CDR3 reads CASSRGGRNTEAFF. The CDR3 coding sequence is TGTGCCAGCAGCCGTGGGGGGAGGAACACTGAAGCTTTCTTT. The whole variable domain, remainder taken from reference TRBV11-3 and TRBJ1-1, is EAGVVQSPRYKIIEKKQPVAFWCNPISGHNTLYWYLQNLGQGPELLIRYENEEAVDDSQLPKDRFSAERLKGVDSTLKIQPAELGDSAVYLCASSRGGRNTEAFFGQGTRLTVV.

The chain joins TRBV6-6 to TRBJ1-6; TRBD1 might be the D (5 bases). This CDR3 is 12 amino acids long. The germline gives CDR1 MNHNY, CDR2 SVGAGI (reference sequence). Trimming pared 4 bases from V and 8 bases from J, leaving 6 bases between. CDR3 sequence (DNA): TGTGCCAGCAGTTTAGGGGATTCACCCCTCCACTTT. Amino acid sequence: CASSLGDSPLHF.

This clonotype was counted at least ten times. This chain uses TRBV4-1 with TRBJ2-1; 9 positions match TRBD1. Germline trimming cut 0 bases from V and 5 bases from J; bases unmatched to any gene: 5. From germline, CDR1 is MGHRA and CDR2 YSYEKL. This CDR3 contains 16 residues. The CDR3: CASSQDRGQGNNEQFF. The CDR3 bases are TGCGCCAGCAGCCAAGATCGGGGACAGGGTAACAATGAGCAGTTCTTC.